A single sample gave rise to the 11 T cell receptor beta chains below, sequenced in a study of PD-L1 blockade in urothelial cancer. This table comes from immunoSEQ multiplex PCR, and its TCRdb copy is limited to in-frame clones, with some not included. The sample lists roughly 2,500 clones, 37% occurring once. The input for sequencing was tumor tissue, taken before atezolizumab (anti-PD-L1) treatment. The receptors derive from a man in his 60s with urothelial cancer.

This clone has more than one count but fewer than ten. The V call is TRBV9, the J call TRBJ1-5; 10 positions match TRBD1. There are 16 residues in the CDR3. Trimming removed 5 bases from V and 7 bases from J; junction bases left unmatched: 12. CDR1 SGDLS and CDR2 YYNGEE come from the germline V gene. Here the CDR3 DNA reads TGTGCCAGCAGTGAAGAGACAGGGGGCTCAGGGCAGCCCCAGCATTTT. It encodes CASSEETGGSGQPQHF.

CDR3 in amino acids: CASSGTRGDYGYTF. CDR3 DNA: TGTGCCAGCAGTGGTACGAGGGGCGACTATGGCTACACCTTC. The V and J genes are TRBV6-8 and TRBJ1-2; maybe TRBD1 (5 bases). The germline gives CDR1 MNHGY, CDR2 SAAAGT. This CDR3 contains 14 residues. V was pared by 5 bases and J by 3 bases, with 13 bases between.

The V and J genes are TRBV19 and TRBJ1-4; D may be TRBD1 (5 bases). This CDR3 comprises 16 residues. From germline, CDR1 is LNHDA and CDR2 SQIVND (reference sequence). V lost 4 bases to trimming and J lost 4 bases, with 16 bases between them. The CDR3 loop is CASSTQLQGGNEKLFF. DNA for the CDR3: TGTGCCAGTAGTACCCAACTCCAGGGAGGTAATGAAAAACTGTTTTTT.

The J gene is TRBJ1-5, the V gene TRBV28, with TRBD1 matching over 7 bases. J lost 6 bases, V lost 6 bases, and 8 bases had no gene match. Germline CDR1 is MDHEN and CDR2 is SYDVKM. The CDR3 sequence is 14 residues long. CDR3 in amino acids: CASRPTGEGQPQHF. The CDR3 DNA reads TGTGCCAGCAGGCCCACAGGGGAGGGTCAGCCCCAGCATTTT.

This chain uses TRBV18 with TRBJ2-1, with D tentatively TRBD1 (5 bases). The V gene lost 1 base and the J gene lost 0 bases, with 7 bases spanning the gap. In germline, CDR1 is KGHSH, CDR2 LQKENI. The CDR3 has 15 amino acids. The CDR3, as DNA: TGTGCCAGCTCACCACAAGACAGCTCCTACAATGAGCAGTTCTTC. The encoded protein is CASSPQDSSYNEQFF.

The chain uses TRBV15 and TRBJ2-2; D possibly corresponds to TRBD1 (6 bases). Trimming removed 2 bases at V and 7 bases at J, with 14 bases between. Germline CDR1 reads LNHNV; CDR2 reads YYDKDF (reference sequence). There are 15 residues in the CDR3. The CDR3 loop is CATSRPQGLGGELFF. CDR3 sequence (DNA): TGTGCCACCAGCAGACCTCAGGGGTTGGGCGGGGAGCTGTTTTTT.

This clone was counted a few times. The chain links TRBV7-4 to TRBJ1-4; TRBD1 matches 7 bases. The CDR3 consists of 13 residues. V was pared by 10 bases and J by 4 bases, with 6 bases of the junction left unmatched. The germline gives CDR1 SGHVT, CDR2 SQSDAQ. The chain's CDR3 is CATGDSINEKLFF. CDR3 coding DNA: TGTGCCACCGGGGACAGTATTAATGAAAAACTGTTTTTT.

V is TRBV29-1 and J is TRBJ1-2; D remains ambiguous. V lost 7 bases and J lost 0, with 12 bases in between. CDR3 length equals 13 residues. CDR1 is SQVTM, CDR2 ANQGSEA, per germline. The CDR3 coding sequence is TGCAGCGACCTGACGGACTCTAACTATGGCTACACCTTC. Encoded protein: CSDLTDSNYGYTF.

In this sample, this clone turned up a few times. The DNA for the CDR3 is TGTGCCAGCAGTTATCAGAGCAGCTCTGGGGCCAACGTCCTGACTTTC. The encoded protein is CASSYQSSSGANVLTF. The rearrangement uses TRBV6-8 and TRBJ2-6; D remains unclear. V gave up 3 bases and J gave up 0 bases, with 9 bases separating them. CDR1 and CDR2 (germline): MNHGY, SAAAGT. The CDR3 is 16 residues long.

The chain has TRBV7-5 and TRBJ2-7. TRBV7-5 is flagged as a pseudogene. The CDR3 contains 14 residues. The CDR3 DNA is TGTGCCAGCAGCCAAGGGCTGGCAGCCCACGAGCAGTACTTC. Protein product: CASSQGLAAHEQYF.

J is TRBJ1-4 and V is TRBV29-1, with 7 bases fitting TRBD1. CDR1 and CDR2 (germline): SQVTM, ANQGSEA. J was trimmed by 7 bases and V by 6 bases; bases with no gene match: 11. CDR3 length: 14 amino acids. CDR3 region: CSVDTGEGGEKLFF. The CDR3 DNA is TGCAGCGTCGACACAGGGGAGGGAGGTGAAAAACTGTTTTTT.